This paragraph reports one T cell receptor (beta chain). Its antigen is not identified. CDR1 and CDR2 from the germline V gene are MNHEY and SVGAGI. The CDR3 totals 15 residues. Trimming took off 4 bases at V and 8 bases at J, with 15 bases between the two ends. The sample comes from a study of cytomegalovirus exposure and HLA in healthy donors. Study-wide findings and caveats: Another analysis was done later, and it associated approximately 15,000 TCR beta sequences with HLA alleles at 0.05 false discovery rate.

This PCR relied on a set of 60 Vbeta primers and 13 Jbeta primers. Some clones are missing from TCRdb's copy, which holds only in-frame ones; the method was immunoSEQ multiplex PCR. The sample consists of just over 85,000 clones, around 75% of them appearing once. The clonotype originates from a man between 40 and 49 years old in good health and CMV-seronegative. This chain links TRBV6-5 with TRBJ1-6, with D possibly TRBD1 on 6 matching bases. Material for sequencing was PBMCs. The CDR3 is CASSSPTDSYSPLHF. The CDR3 DNA follows: TGTGCCAGCAGTTCCCCAACGGACAGCTATTCACCCCTCCACTTT.